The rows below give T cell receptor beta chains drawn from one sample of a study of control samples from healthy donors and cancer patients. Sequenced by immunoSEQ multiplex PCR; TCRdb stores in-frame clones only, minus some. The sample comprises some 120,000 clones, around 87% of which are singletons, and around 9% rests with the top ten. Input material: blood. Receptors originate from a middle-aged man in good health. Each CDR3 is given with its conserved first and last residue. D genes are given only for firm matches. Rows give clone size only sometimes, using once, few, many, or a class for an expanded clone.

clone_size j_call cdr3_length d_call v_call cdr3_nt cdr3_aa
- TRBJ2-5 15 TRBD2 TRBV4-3 TGCGCCAGCAGCCTTAGGACTAGCGGGCGGGAGACCCAGTACTTC CASSLRTSGRETQYF
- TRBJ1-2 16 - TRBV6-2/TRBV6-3 TGTGCCAGCAGTTACCACCCAGGGGTAGAAGACTATGGCTACACCTTC CASSYHPGVEDYGYTF
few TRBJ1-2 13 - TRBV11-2 TGTGCCAGCAGCTTACCGGGGGATCGTGGCTACACCTTC CASSLPGDRGYTF
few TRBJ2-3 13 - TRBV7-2 TGTGCCAGCAGCTTTGGACTCACAGATACGCAGTATTTT CASSFGLTDTQYF
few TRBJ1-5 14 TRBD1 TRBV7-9 TGTGCCAGCAGCTCGGGACAGGGTGGACAGCCCCAGCATTTT CASSSGQGGQPQHF
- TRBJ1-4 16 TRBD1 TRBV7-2 TGTGCCAGCAGCTTAGTTCAGGGGGCAACTAATGAAAAACTGTTTTTT CASSLVQGATNEKLFF
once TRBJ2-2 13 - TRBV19 TGTGCCAGTAGTAGCCGTAACACCGGGGAGCTGTTTTTT CASSSRNTGELFF
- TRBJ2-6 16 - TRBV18 TGTGCCAGCTCAAGCCGCTCGGGAACTGGGGCCAACGTCCTGACTTTC CASSSRSGTGANVLTF
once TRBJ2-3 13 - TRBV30 TGTGCCGCTCCTCGGGGGACGGCAGATACGCAGTATTTT CAAPRGTADTQYF
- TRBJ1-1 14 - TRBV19 TGTGCCAGTACTCAAGACAGACTGAACACTGAAGCTTTCTTT CASTQDRLNTEAFF
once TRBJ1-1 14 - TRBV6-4 TGTGCCAGCAGTGACACTTCAAGCAACACTGAAGCTTTCTTT CASSDTSSNTEAFF
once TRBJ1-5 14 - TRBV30 TGTGCCTGGAACTATGGTCGACCGAATCAGCCCCAGCATTTT CAWNYGRPNQPQHF
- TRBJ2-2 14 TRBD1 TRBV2 TGTGCCAGCAGCAGGGACAGGAGTGTCGGGGAGCTGTTTTTT CASSRDRSVGELFF
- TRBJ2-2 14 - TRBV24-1 TGTGCCACCATGCAGGGGCGTAACACCGGGGAGCTGTTTTTT CATMQGRNTGELFF
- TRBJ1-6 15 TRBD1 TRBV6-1 TGTGCCAGCAGTGAAACAGGGGGCAATAATTCACCCCTCCACTTT CASSETGGNNSPLHF
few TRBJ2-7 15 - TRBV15 TGTGCCACCAGCAGAGATCTCGGGGGGCAGATCCCTCGGTACTTC CATSRDLGGQIPRYF
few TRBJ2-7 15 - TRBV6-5 TGTGCCAGCAGTTACTATTCACAGGGAACCTACGAGCAGTACTTC CASSYYSQGTYEQYF
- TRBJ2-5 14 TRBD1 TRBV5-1 TGCGCCAGCAGCGGCAGACAGGGGGCAGAGACCCAGTACTTC CASSGRQGAETQYF
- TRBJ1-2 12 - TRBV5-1 TGCGCCAGCAGAGGGTGGGGCTATGGCTACACCTTC CASRGWGYGYTF
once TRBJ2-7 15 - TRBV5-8 TGTGCCAGCAGCTTTGGGCCTAGCGTAATCGACGAGCAGTACTTC CASSFGPSVIDEQYF
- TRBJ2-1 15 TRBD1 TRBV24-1 TGTGCCACCAGTGATTTGGGGACAGGAAACAATGAGCAGTTCTTC CATSDLGTGNNEQFF
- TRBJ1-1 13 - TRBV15 TGTGCCACCAGCAGACCCACCATGGCTGAAGCTTTCTTT CATSRPTMAEAFF
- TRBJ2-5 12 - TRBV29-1 TGCAGCGTCGGATGGCGCCAAGAGACCCAGTACTTC CSVGWRQETQYF
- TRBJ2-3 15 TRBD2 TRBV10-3 TGTGCCATCAGTGAGTTCGGGGGGAGCACAGATACGCAGTATTTT CAISEFGGSTDTQYF